This T cell receptor beta chain was identified during a study of blood T cells in healthy people across ages. Study-level points and caveats: Long-lived and aged donors differed, with more naive CD4+ cells and higher diversity in the long-lived.

Isolated per sample were at least 6 million PBMCs. CDR1 and CDR2 (germline): MGHRA, YSYEKL. With 3 bases removed from V and 4 bases from J, the gap between germline ends came to 13 bases. The CDR3 consists of 14 residues. This clonotype has a handful of counts. Its antigen remains unknown. With a J-beta primer mix and a sample-barcoded 5' primer, a second PCR ran 7 to 11 cycles. TCRdb passed the 5' RACE reads through MiXCR, listing each CDR3 protein once. In the table there are 1.5 million to 2 million distinct CDR3 sequences, about 35% of which are singletons. V gene TRBV4-1 combines with J gene TRBJ2-7; D is ambiguous. The sequence was obtained from a woman aged 25-40 years in good health. The sample was blood. The CDR3: CASSQLGRGYEQYF. CDR3 nucleotide sequence: TGCGCCAGCAGCCAGCTGGGCCGTGGGTACGAGCAGTACTTC.